This T cell receptor (beta chain) was found in a study of CD8 T cells in ankylosing spondylitis. MiXCR, applied by TCRdb to the 5' RACE reads, yields one record per CDR3 protein. Here the sample spans about 540,000 distinct CDR3 sequences, about an eighth being singletons. V was pared by 6 bases and J by 3 bases, with 2 bases of the junction left unmatched. This CDR3 is 13 amino acids long. This clonotype has a count of ten or more. Its specificity is unknown. Broader study findings: A motif in TCR beta, a set of under ten highly homologous variants, appeared characteristic of ankylosing spondylitis blood.

What was sequenced was blood, either unsorted or a sorted T cell fraction (not recorded which). This chain joins TRBV12-3 or TRBV12-4 and TRBJ1-1; 9 bases align to TRBD1. The sequence was collected from a male donor with ankylosing spondylitis. The CDR3 bases are TGTGCCAGCAGATGGACAGGGGACACTGAAGCTTTCTTT. This sequence encodes CASRWTGDTEAFF.